These 30 T cell receptor beta chains originate from one sample sequenced in a study of blood T cell repertoires in COVID-19. Produced via immunoSEQ multiplex PCR; TCRdb's table is partial and in-frame only. Of roughly 200,000 clones in the sample, around nine tenths were seen once. The material sequenced was peripheral blood. All receptors derive from a man aged 55-75 years who had recovered from COVID-19.

This chain joins TRBV25-1 and TRBJ1-3; D remains ambiguous. Trimming shortened V by 8 bases and J by 0 bases, and 11 bases separated the two germline ends. This CDR3 is 14 amino acids long. The germline CDR1 and CDR2 sequences are MGHDK and SYGVNS. CDR3 DNA: TGTGCCAGCTCCCCCGGGAGCTCTGGAAACACCATATATTTT. Its protein product is CASSPGSSGNTIYF.

A single count supports this clone. The chain has TRBV3-1 (or the pseudogene TRBV3-2) and TRBJ2-5; 12 bases are shared with TRBD2. Germline loops: CDR1 LGHDT, CDR2 YNNKEL (reference sequence). V shed 1 base and J 0 bases; nucleotides not matched to a gene: 6. The CDR3 consists of 18 residues. Here the CDR3 reads CASSQGLAGASYQETQYF. The CDR3 bases are TGTGCCAGCAGCCAAGGACTAGCGGGGGCCTCGTACCAAGAGACCCAGTACTTC.

The genes are TRBV24-1 and TRBJ2-5, with TRBD2 matching over 10 bases. Unmatched junction bases numbered 9, after V lost 4 bases and J lost 5 bases. The CDR3 spans 16 residues. Germline-derived CDR1 and CDR2 are KGHDR and SFDVKD. CDR3 in amino acids: CATSDPGQRGGETQYF. The DNA for the CDR3 is TGTGCCACCAGTGACCCGGGACAGCGGGGGGGGGAGACCCAGTACTTC.

The rearrangement links TRBV30 to TRBJ1-5; the match to TRBD1 covers 7 bases. The CDR3 spans 14 residues. The germline gives CDR1 GTSNPN, CDR2 SVGIG (reference sequence). The V and J ends lost 5 bases and 0 bases, in that order; junction bases with no gene match: 4. As DNA, the CDR3 is TGTGCCTGGGACCGGGACAGTAGCAATCAGCCCCAGCATTTT. Its protein is CAWDRDSSNQPQHF.

This clone came up a few times. The chain has TRBV14 and TRBJ1-6, with 8 bases fitting TRBD1. CDR1 is SGHDN and CDR2 is FVKESK in the germline V gene. The CDR3 totals 15 residues. V shed 1 base and J 7 bases; nucleotides not matched to a gene: 3. The CDR3 nucleotides read TGTGCCAGCAGCCAAGGGACAGGGTCAAATTCACCCCTCCACTTT. It encodes CASSQGTGSNSPLHF.

This clone has just one count. J is TRBJ2-3 and V is TRBV13; 12 bases match TRBD2. With 5 bases clipped from V and 1 base from J, the junction kept 7 bases outside the gene matches. The CDR3 loop spans 17 amino acids. Per the germline V gene, CDR1 is PRHDT and CDR2 is FYEKMQ (reference sequence). The CDR3 spells CASSTRTSGTGTDTQYF. DNA for the CDR3: TGTGCCAGCAGCACTCGGACTAGCGGGACGGGCACAGATACGCAGTATTTT.

The V call is TRBV6-6, the J call TRBJ2-2, with 9 positions matching TRBD1. Germline V gene data show CDR1 as MNHNY and CDR2 as SVGAGI (reference sequence). With V trimmed by 5 bases and J by 7 bases, 14 bases remained unmatched. There are 17 residues in the CDR3. The CDR3 reads CASSPDRDRVPIGELFF. The CDR3 nucleotides read TGTGCCAGCAGTCCTGATAGGGACAGGGTGCCCATCGGGGAGCTGTTTTTT.

This chain connects TRBV7-3 to TRBJ2-3; possible D gene TRBD1, 6 bases. The germline V gene encodes CDR1 SGHTA and CDR2 FQGTGA. This CDR3 contains 13 residues. Trimming took 6 bases from V and 2 from J, leaving 9 bases between them. In nucleotides, the CDR3 is TGTGCCAGCAGTACAGGGTCCACAGATACGCAGTATTTT. Its protein is CASSTGSTDTQYF.

The genes are TRBV18 and TRBJ1-5; TRBD1 might be the D (5 bases). Germline values: CDR1 KGHSH, CDR2 LQKENI. V was clipped by 3 bases and J by 6 bases, with 18 bases between them. The CDR3 consists of 16 residues. The CDR3, as DNA: TGTGCCAGCTCACCCGGACCCTCGGGCGGGGCTCAGCCCCAGCATTTT. It codes for CASSPGPSGGAQPQHF.

The rearrangement links TRBV19 to TRBJ2-3; D call uncertain. Between the trimmed V and J ends, which lost 2 bases and 8 bases, there was a span of 8 bases. The CDR3 contains 12 residues. From germline, CDR1 is LNHDA and CDR2 SQIVND (reference sequence). Here the CDR3 reads CASSIRSATQYF. The CDR3 DNA reads TGTGCCAGTAGTATAAGGAGTGCTACGCAGTATTTT.

The chain has TRBV7-8 and TRBJ1-5; D is perhaps TRBD1 (5 bases). Trimming cost V 0 bases and J 6 bases, with 9 bases left between them. Germline V CDR1 and CDR2: SGHVS, FQNEAQ. The CDR3 runs to 14 residues. CDR3 protein: CASSLALRVQPQHF. The DNA for the CDR3 is TGTGCCAGCAGCTTAGCGCTCAGGGTTCAGCCCCAGCATTTT.

The chain employs TRBV27 and TRBJ1-6; 10 bases fit TRBD1. This CDR3 contains 15 residues. From germline, CDR1 is MNHEY and CDR2 SMNVEV (reference sequence). With V trimmed by 3 bases and J by 7 bases, 3 bases remained unmatched. In DNA, the CDR3 is TGTGCCAGCAGTTTTGGACAGGGGGGAAATTCACCCCTCCACTTT. Amino acids: CASSFGQGGNSPLHF.

This clone was picked up one time. In DNA form, the CDR3 reads TGTGCCAGCAGCGTATTACAGGGGGCCCCAGATACGCAGTATTTT. Protein product: CASSVLQGAPDTQYF. The gene calls are TRBV9 and TRBJ2-3; 9 bases align to TRBD1. J was trimmed by 4 bases and V by 1 base; bases with no gene match: 4. CDR1 and CDR2 from the germline V gene are SGDLS and YYNGEE. The CDR3 consists of 15 residues.

The chain recombines TRBV30 with TRBJ2-2, with D unclear. V was trimmed by 2 bases and J by 2 bases, leaving 6 bases between them. The CDR3 extends over 13 amino acids. Germline V gives CDR1 GTSNPN, CDR2 SVGIG (reference sequence). DNA for the CDR3: TGTGCCTGGAGTTCCACTAACACCGGGGAGCTGTTTTTT. It encodes CAWSSTNTGELFF.

This clone was picked up a small number of times. J is TRBJ2-2 and V is TRBV24-1, with a tentative D call TRBD1 (6 bases). Germline CDR1 is KGHDR and CDR2 is SFDVKD. The CDR3 is 15 amino acids. Trimming removed 5 bases at V and 7 bases at J, with 16 bases between. CDR3 coding DNA: TGTGCCACCAGTGCCCGGACAGATCTCGGCGGGGAGCTGTTTTTT. Protein sequence: CATSARTDLGGELFF.

The V call is TRBV6-5, the J call TRBJ2-7; 8 positions match TRBD1. With 4 bases clipped from V and 6 bases from J, the junction kept 14 bases outside the gene matches. CDR3 size: 16 residues. Germline CDR1 reads MNHEY; CDR2 reads SVGAGI. CDR3 sequence reads: CASSSVGTGALGEQYF. CDR3 DNA: TGTGCCAGCAGTTCCGTCGGGACAGGCGCCCTTGGCGAGCAGTACTTC.

J is TRBJ2-2 and V is TRBV21-1; TRBD2 is the table's D call, not checked against the DNA. TRBV21-1 is classified as a pseudogene. The CDR3 extends over 13 amino acids. CDR3 bases: TGTGCCATATCTAGCGAGAACACCGGGGAGCTGTTTTTT. Amino acid sequence: CAISSENTGELFF.

J is TRBJ2-1 and V is TRBV7-3; 7 bases agree with TRBD1. With V trimmed by 5 bases and J by 2 bases, 6 bases remained unmatched. This CDR3 region has 15 residues. Germline V gene data show CDR1 as SGHTA and CDR2 as FQGTGA. The CDR3 region is CASSPTGNTYNEQFF. CDR3 nucleotides: TGTGCCAGCAGCCCGACAGGGAACACCTACAATGAGCAGTTCTTC.

This clone was seen a handful of times. The chain links TRBV6-2 or TRBV6-3 to TRBJ1-1; D is ambiguous. The V and J ends lost 2 bases and 0 bases respectively, with 10 bases between them. This CDR3 region has 15 residues. Germline V gives CDR1 MNHEY, CDR2 SVGEGT. Here the CDR3 DNA reads TGTGCCAGCAGTTACGAGGAGTGGATGAACACTGAAGCTTTCTTT. It encodes CASSYEEWMNTEAFF.

The sample holds one count of this clone. The chain recombines TRBV7-3 with TRBJ2-5; 7 bases fit TRBD1. V was clipped by 5 bases and J by 1 base; unmatched bases: 7. CDR3 length: 15 residues. Germline CDR1 is SGHTA and CDR2 is FQGTGA. CDR3 DNA: TGTGCCAGCAGCACCACAGGGGTTCCCCAAGAGACCCAGTACTTC. Translated: CASSTTGVPQETQYF.

V is TRBV27 and J is TRBJ2-5, with D perhaps matching TRBD1 (6 bases). V was trimmed by 3 bases and J by 0 bases, leaving 8 bases between them. The CDR3 length is 14 residues. The V gene's germline CDR1 is MNHEY and CDR2 SMNVEV (reference sequence). In DNA, the CDR3 is TGTGCCAGCAGTTTTCAGGGGTACCAAGAGACCCAGTACTTC. Translated, it gives CASSFQGYQETQYF.

The chain recombines TRBV5-6 with TRBJ1-5; D may be TRBD1 (6 bases). Trimming pared 4 bases from V and 3 bases from J, leaving 14 bases between. The germline V gene has CDR1 SGHDT and CDR2 YYEEEE. The CDR3 is 15 amino acids. The CDR3 region has the DNA TGTGCCAGCAGCCAGACAGGAATCGACAATCAGCCCCAGCATTTT. This translates into CASSQTGIDNQPQHF.

The gene calls are TRBV19 and TRBJ1-2, with a weak D call TRBD1 (5 bases). The V gene's germline CDR1 is LNHDA and CDR2 SQIVND (reference sequence). The CDR3 runs to 14 residues. V lost 4 bases and J lost 4, with 13 bases in between. CDR3 protein: CASSSQGLGYGYTF. As DNA, the CDR3 is TGTGCCAGTAGTAGTCAGGGACTCGGCTATGGCTACACCTTC.

This clone was counted only a few times. The chain is built from TRBV11-3 and TRBJ1-5; a weak D match, TRBD1 (5 bases). The V and J ends lost 4 bases and 6 bases respectively, with 13 bases between them. Germline values: CDR1 SGHNT, CDR2 YENEEA. The CDR3 length is 14 residues. CDR3: CASSCVRGVQPQHF. CDR3 in DNA: TGTGCCAGCAGCTGCGTCCGGGGGGTTCAGCCCCAGCATTTT.

J is TRBJ1-1 and V is TRBV11-3; D ambiguous. Looked up from germline, CDR1 is SGHNT and CDR2 is YENEEA. This CDR3 region has 13 residues. Trimming cost V 4 bases and J 1 base, with 7 bases left between them. The CDR3 sequence: CASSSRENTEAFF. The CDR3 bases are TGTGCCAGCAGCTCAAGAGAGAACACTGAAGCTTTCTTT.

The J gene is TRBJ1-1, the V gene TRBV6-4; 9 bases line up with TRBD1. This CDR3 comprises 14 residues. V lost 4 bases and J lost 2; bases outside the gene matches: 2. Per the germline V gene, CDR1 is MRHNA and CDR2 is SNTAGT. Here the CDR3 reads CASSATGGNTEAFF. The CDR3 DNA sequence: TGTGCCAGCAGTGCGACAGGGGGTAACACTGAAGCTTTCTTT.

This chain uses TRBV30 with TRBJ2-3, with D possibly being TRBD2 (5 bases). The CDR3 spans 13 residues. Germline values: CDR1 GTSNPN, CDR2 SVGIG (reference sequence). V was pared by 2 bases and J by 5 bases, with 11 bases between. CDR3 DNA sequence: TGTGCCTGGAGTTGGACCGGGGAAGATACGCAGTATTTT. Translated: CAWSWTGEDTQYF.

The chain has TRBV11-3 and TRBJ2-7; 10 bases map to TRBD1. The CDR3 covers 15 residues. Germline CDR1 SGHNT, CDR2 YENEEA. After removal of 4 bases from V and 2 bases from J, the junction contained 5 bases not matched to a gene. The CDR3 protein is CASSSAGTGAYEQYF. The CDR3 bases are TGTGCCAGCAGCTCGGCCGGGACAGGGGCCTACGAGCAGTACTTC.

The genes are TRBV19 and TRBJ1-2; 9 positions agree with TRBD1. The germline gives CDR1 LNHDA, CDR2 SQIVND (reference sequence). The CDR3 loop spans 16 amino acids. The ends lost 2 bases at V and 2 bases at J; junction bases unmatched: 6. The CDR3 spells CASSIHRDRANYGYTF. The CDR3 bases are TGTGCCAGTAGTATACATAGGGACAGGGCGAACTATGGCTACACCTTC.

This rearrangement joins TRBV9 to TRBJ1-1, with no clear D. The ends were cut back, 0 bases at V and 10 bases at J, with 13 bases in the middle. Germline lookup yields CDR1 SGDLS and CDR2 YYNGEE. The CDR3 is 13 amino acids. Here the CDR3 reads CASSVGIGDSAFF. The DNA for the CDR3 is TGTGCCAGCAGCGTAGGAATCGGGGATTCAGCTTTCTTT.